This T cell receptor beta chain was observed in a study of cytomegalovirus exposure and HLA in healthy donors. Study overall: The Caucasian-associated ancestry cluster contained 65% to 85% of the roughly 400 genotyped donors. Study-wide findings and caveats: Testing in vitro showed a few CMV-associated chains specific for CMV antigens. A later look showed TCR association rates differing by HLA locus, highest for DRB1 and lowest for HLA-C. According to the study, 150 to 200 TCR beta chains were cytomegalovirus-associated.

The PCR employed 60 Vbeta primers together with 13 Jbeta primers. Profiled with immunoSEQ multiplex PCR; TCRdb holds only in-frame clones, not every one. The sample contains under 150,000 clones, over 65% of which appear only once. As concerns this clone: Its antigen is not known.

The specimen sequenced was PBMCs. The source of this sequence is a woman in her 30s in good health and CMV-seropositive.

CDR3 sequence (DNA): TGCAGCGCCGACGGGACTAGGGACGAGCAGTACTTC. It yields the protein CSADGTRDEQYF. This chain connects TRBV29-1 to TRBJ2-7; 8 bases align to TRBD2. CDR3 length: 12 amino acids. J gave up 5 bases and V 7 bases, and 7 bases lay outside the gene matches. The germline V gene encodes CDR1 SQVTM and CDR2 ANQGSEA.